This is a list of T cell receptor beta chains from one sample in a study of cytomegalovirus exposure and HLA in healthy donors. Some clones are missing from TCRdb's copy, which holds only in-frame ones; the method was immunoSEQ multiplex PCR. The ten most abundant clones cover under 2.5% of a sample with 120,000 to 150,000 clones. Sequencing was performed on PBMCs. These receptors were taken from a woman aged 18-29 years in good health and CMV-seronegative. Both conserved end residues are part of each CDR3. A D gene is named only where the DNA matches it firmly.

d_call j_call v_call cdr3_nt cdr3_aa
NA TRBJ1-6 TRBV12-5 TGTGCTAGTGGTTTGAGCGGGGTTGGTAATTCACCCCTCCACTTT CASGLSGVGNSPLHF
TRBD2 TRBJ2-3 TRBV4-3 TGCGCCAGCAGCCAAGGGGGGCTAGCGGGAACAGATACGCAGTATTTT CASSQGGLAGTDTQYF
NA TRBJ1-1 TRBV7-3 TGTGCCCCCCCATCCCGGGACACTGAAGCTTTCTTT CAPPSRDTEAFF
NA TRBJ2-3 TRBV19 TGTGCCAGTAGAAACCCGGGGATCACAGATACGCAGTATTTT CASRNPGITDTQYF
NA TRBJ2-1 TRBV7-3 TGTGCCAGCAGCTTAACCGGGGGTTACAATGAGCAGTTCTTC CASSLTGGYNEQFF
TRBD1 TRBJ2-3 TRBV19 TGTGCCAGTGGGACAGTAAGTGGAACAGATACGCAGTATTTT CASGTVSGTDTQYF
NA TRBJ1-6 TRBV10-1 TGCGCCAGCAGGGGACAAGGGAATTCACCCCTCCACTTT CASRGQGNSPLHF
TRBD2 TRBJ2-1 TRBV19 TGTGCCAGTCGTGCGGGAGCATCCTACAATGAGCAGTTCTTC CASRAGASYNEQFF
NA TRBJ2-1 TRBV9 TGTGCCAGCAGCGCCGGGACTCCCAATGAGCAGTTCTTC CASSAGTPNEQFF
TRBD1 TRBJ1-1 TRBV12-5 TGTGCTAGTGCCCGAGACAGGGCCGCGCTGAACACTGAAGCTTTCTTT CASARDRAALNTEAFF
NA TRBJ2-1 TRBV5-1 TGCGCCAGCAGCTCAGGGGTTTCCTACAATGAGCAGTTCTTC CASSSGVSYNEQFF
TRBD1 TRBJ2-5 TRBV6-5 TGTGCCAGCAGTTACTCGGGACAGGGGGGAGAGACCCAGTACTTC CASSYSGQGGETQYF
TRBD1 TRBJ1-1 TRBV7-7 TGTGCCAGCAGCCCAATTACAGGGGGAAACACTGAAGCTTTCTTT CASSPITGGNTEAFF
NA TRBJ1-5 TRBV5-6 TGTGCCAGCAGCTTCCACTCCCCGAGCGGCAATCAGCCCCAGCATTTT CASSFHSPSGNQPQHF
NA TRBJ2-1 TRBV11-2 TGTGCCAGCAGCGCCCGGGGCTACAATGAGCAGTTCTTC CASSARGYNEQFF
NA TRBJ2-5 TRBV15 TGTGCCACCAGCAGAGACAACAGGGTGGAGACCCAGTACTTC CATSRDNRVETQYF
NA TRBJ1-1 TRBV20-1 TGCAGTGCGGCAGAGGGCACTGAAGCTTTCTTT CSAAEGTEAFF
NA TRBJ1-1 TRBV6-5 TGTGCCAGCAGGGTACAGTATCGGGAGACTGAAGCTTTCTTT CASRVQYRETEAFF
TRBD2 TRBJ2-7 TRBV2 TGTGCCAGCAGTGAACCGGGACTAGCGGGAGGGATGGGGCAGTACTTC CASSEPGLAGGMGQYF
NA TRBJ1-2 TRBV5-1 TGCGCCAGCAGACCCGGAGCGGGAGGCTACACCTTC CASRPGAGGYTF
TRBD1 TRBJ1-5 TRBV19 TGTGCCAGTAGTACCGTGACAGGGGGCTCGGGTCAGCCCCAGCATTTT CASSTVTGGSGQPQHF
NA TRBJ2-7 TRBV6-6 TGTGCCAGCAGAAACCGGGACTTCTACGAGCAGTACTTC CASRNRDFYEQYF
TRBD2 TRBJ2-3 TRBV30 TGTGCCTGGAGTGGGGGACTAGCGGAAAGAAATACGCAGTATTTT CAWSGGLAERNTQYF
NA TRBJ1-1 TRBV6-5 TGTGCCAGCAGTTACCGGCGTCAGGGGAACACTGAAGCTTTCTTT CASSYRRQGNTEAFF
TRBD2 TRBJ2-3 TRBV7-3 TGTGCCAGCAGCTTAGTAGCGGGGGGCACAGATACGCAGTATTTT CASSLVAGGTDTQYF
NA TRBJ1-1 TRBV5-6 TGTGCCAGCAGCCCAAACAGGGAGCTTGTGAACACTGAAGCTTTCTTT CASSPNRELVNTEAFF
TRBD1 TRBJ1-4 TRBV6-5 TGTGCCAGCAGTCCCCGGGACAGGGGTAATGAAAAACTGTTTTTT CASSPRDRGNEKLFF
NA TRBJ1-5 TRBV7-2 TGTGCCAGCAGCTTAGCGGACAGTAATCAGCCCCAGCATTTT CASSLADSNQPQHF
NA TRBJ2-4 TRBV19 TGTGCCAGTAGTATTCCGGGACTGAAAAACATTCAGTACTTC CASSIPGLKNIQYF
NA TRBJ1-5 TRBV19 TGTGCCAGTAGTGTCCTTCAGGATTTAGGAAGCAATCAGCCCCAGCATTTT CASSVLQDLGSNQPQHF
NA TRBJ1-2 TRBV18 TGTGCCGGCTCACCTACGACAGAACACTATGGCTACACCTTC CAGSPTTEHYGYTF
NA TRBJ1-1 TRBV30 TGTGCCTGGATGGGGGGGGCAGGGAGCAACACTGAAGCTTTCTTT CAWMGGAGSNTEAFF
TRBD2 TRBJ2-2 TRBV4-1 TGCGCCAGCAGCCGTGCGGGGGGGGACACCGGGGAGCTGTTTTTT CASSRAGGDTGELFF
NA TRBJ1-5 TRBV2 TGTGCCAGCAGTGCCCCCGGGATCCAGCCCCAGCATTTT CASSAPGIQPQHF
TRBD1 TRBJ2-7 TRBV10-3 TGTGCCATCAGTTCCAGCGGACAGGGTGAAGAGCAGTACTTC CAISSSGQGEEQYF
NA TRBJ1-5 TRBV29-1 TGCAGCGTTGGTCTCACAGGGCCCCAGCCCCAGCATTTT CSVGLTGPQPQHF
NA TRBJ2-3 TRBV4-2 TGTGCCAGCAGCCAAGATCCTAGTCAGACAGATACGCAGTATTTT CASSQDPSQTDTQYF
TRBD2 TRBJ2-1 TRBV6-5 TGTGCCAGCAGTTCCGGGACTAGCAGCTACAATGAGCAGTTCTTC CASSSGTSSYNEQFF
TRBD2 TRBJ2-7 TRBV7-2 TGTGCCAGCAGCACCAGCGGGAGTGTCTACGAGCAGTACTTC CASSTSGSVYEQYF
NA TRBJ2-1 TRBV7-9 TGTGCCAGCAGCCCCCCCCCGATCAGCGCCGAAAATGAGCAGTTCTTC CASSPPPISAENEQFF